This note documents a single T cell receptor (beta chain) sequence. Its cognate antigen is unknown. The data were obtained in a study of T-cell memory formation after mild COVID-19. Study overall: Most TCR clusters belonged to a single donor.

Study observations and caveats: Among contracting clones, CD4+ were mainly CM/EM and CD8+ enriched in EMRA.

5'RACE primed at constant segments yielded TCR alpha and TCR beta cDNA libraries bearing sample barcodes and UMIs. TCRdb independently ran MiXCR on the 5' RACE reads; one entry per CDR3 protein. The sample has about 200,000 distinct CDR3 sequences, roughly 10% seen once. Sequencing used PBMCs or a T cell subset sorted from them (not recorded which). This TCR was recovered from a man between 18 and 35 years old who had mild COVID-19 (a few samples of this study predate the infection). Cell type and time point are not known.

CDR3 region: CASSSETGAGGYTF. The CDR3 region has the DNA TGTGCCAGCAGTTCAGAGACAGGGGCTGGCGGCTACACCTTC. V usage is TRBV7-9 and J usage is TRBJ1-2; 8 bases line up with TRBD1. Germline CDR1 SEHNR, CDR2 FQNEAQ (reference sequence). The length of the CDR3 is 14 residues. J lost 8 bases, V lost 6 bases, and 11 bases had no gene match. Together with reference TRBV7-9 and TRBJ1-2, the CDR3 gives the full variable domain: DTGVSQNPRHKITKRGQNVTFRCDPISEHNRLYWYRQTLGQGPEFLTYFQNEAQLEKSRLLSDRFSAERPKGSFSTLEIQRTEQGDSAMYLCASSSETGAGGYTFGSGTRLTVV.